Reported below is one T cell receptor (beta chain). Generated by immunoSEQ multiplex PCR, the TCRdb table keeps only in-frame clones and is missing some. The table lists around 100,000 clones, about 89% of them singletons, with around 3.7% in the top ten. V dropped 7 bases and J dropped 7; count of bases not matched to a gene: 9. CDR3 size: 14 residues. Per the germline V gene, CDR1 is MDHEN and CDR2 is SYDVKM. This record belongs to a study of blood T cell repertoires in COVID-19. The TCR sequence derives from a woman aged 55-69 years with acute or convalescent COVID-19. Sequencing was performed on peripheral blood. The chain couples TRBV28 to TRBJ2-1, with 8 bases fitting TRBD1. CDR3 amino acids: CASIATGARNEQFF. The CDR3, as DNA: TGTGCCAGCATCGCGACAGGGGCGCGGAATGAGCAGTTCTTC.